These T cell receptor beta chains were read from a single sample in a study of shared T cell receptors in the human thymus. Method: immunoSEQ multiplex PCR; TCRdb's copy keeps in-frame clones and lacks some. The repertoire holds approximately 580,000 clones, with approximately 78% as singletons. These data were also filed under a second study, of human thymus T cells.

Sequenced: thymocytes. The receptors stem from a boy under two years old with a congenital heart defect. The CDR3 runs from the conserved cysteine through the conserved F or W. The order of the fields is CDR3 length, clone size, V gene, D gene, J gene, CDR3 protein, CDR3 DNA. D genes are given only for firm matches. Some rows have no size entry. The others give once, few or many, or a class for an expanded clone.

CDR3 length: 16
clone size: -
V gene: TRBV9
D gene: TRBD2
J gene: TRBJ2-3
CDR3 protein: CASSPSLADDTDTQYF
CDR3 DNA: TGTGCCAGCAGCCCCAGCCTAGCGGACGACACAGATACGCAGTATTTT

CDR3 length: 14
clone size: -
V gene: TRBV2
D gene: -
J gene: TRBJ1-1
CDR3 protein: CASSANEGNTEAFF
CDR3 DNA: TGTGCCAGCAGTGCAAATGAGGGGAACACTGAAGCTTTCTTT

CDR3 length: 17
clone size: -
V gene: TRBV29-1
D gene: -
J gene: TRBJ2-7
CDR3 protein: CSVRIVVSSSGGYEQYF
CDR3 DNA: TGCAGCGTTCGAATCGTGGTCTCTAGTAGCGGAGGCTACGAGCAGTACTTC

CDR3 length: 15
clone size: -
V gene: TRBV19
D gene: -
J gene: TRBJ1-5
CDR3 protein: CASRPGQGYHQPQHF
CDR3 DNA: TGTGCCAGCCGCCCCGGTCAGGGGTACCATCAGCCCCAGCATTTT

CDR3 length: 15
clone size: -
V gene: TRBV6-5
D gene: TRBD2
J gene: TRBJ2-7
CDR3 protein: CASIGRLAAHYEQYF
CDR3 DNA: TGTGCCAGCATAGGGAGACTAGCGGCACACTACGAGCAGTACTTC

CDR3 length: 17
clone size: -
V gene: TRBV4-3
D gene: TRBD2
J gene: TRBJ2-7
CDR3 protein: CASSQWLEREVGYEQYF
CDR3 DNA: TGCGCCAGCAGCCAGTGGTTAGAGCGGGAGGTCGGGTACGAGCAGTACTTC

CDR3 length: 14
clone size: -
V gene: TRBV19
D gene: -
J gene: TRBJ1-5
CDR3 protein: CASSIGPPNQPQHF
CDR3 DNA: TGTGCCAGTAGTATTGGGCCTCCCAATCAGCCCCAGCATTTT

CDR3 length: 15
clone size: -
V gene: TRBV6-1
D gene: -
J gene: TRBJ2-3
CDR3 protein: CASSDSGMALDTQYF
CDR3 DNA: TGTGCCAGCAGTGATTCGGGAATGGCCTTAGATACGCAGTATTTT

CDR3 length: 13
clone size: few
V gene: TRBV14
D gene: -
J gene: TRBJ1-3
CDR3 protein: CASARFSGNTIYF
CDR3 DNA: TGTGCCAGCGCGAGGTTCTCTGGAAACACCATATATTTT

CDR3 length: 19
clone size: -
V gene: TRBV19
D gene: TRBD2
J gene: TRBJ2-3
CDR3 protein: CASSIEETSGRAFTDTQYF
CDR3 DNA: TGTGCCAGTAGTATAGAGGAGACTAGCGGGAGGGCCTTCACAGATACGCAGTATTTT

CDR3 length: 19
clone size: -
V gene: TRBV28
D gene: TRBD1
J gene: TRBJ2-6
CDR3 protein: CASHLGYRGQTPGANVLTF
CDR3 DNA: TGTGCCAGCCACTTGGGGTACAGGGGGCAGACCCCTGGGGCCAACGTCCTGACTTTC

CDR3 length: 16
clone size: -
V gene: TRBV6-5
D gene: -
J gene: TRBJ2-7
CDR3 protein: CASSSRRGGTTKEQYF
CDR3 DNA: TGTGCCAGCAGTTCCAGAAGGGGGGGGACCACTAAAGAGCAGTACTTC

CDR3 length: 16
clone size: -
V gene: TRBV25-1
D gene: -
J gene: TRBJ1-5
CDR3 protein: CASSPGGGYSNQPQHF
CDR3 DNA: TGTGCCAGCAGTCCTGGGGGGGGTTATAGCAATCAGCCCCAGCATTTT

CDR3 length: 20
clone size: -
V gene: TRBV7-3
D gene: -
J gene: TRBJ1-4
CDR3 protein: CASSLWERDLGRSTNEKLFF
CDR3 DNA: TGTGCCAGCAGCTTATGGGAGAGGGACCTTGGGAGGTCAACTAATGAAAAACTGTTTTTT

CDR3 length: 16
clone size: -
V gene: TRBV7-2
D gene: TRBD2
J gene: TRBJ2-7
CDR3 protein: CASSLEFVDGRDEQYF
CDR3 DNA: TGTGCCAGCAGCTTAGAATTTGTGGACGGGAGGGATGAGCAGTACTTC

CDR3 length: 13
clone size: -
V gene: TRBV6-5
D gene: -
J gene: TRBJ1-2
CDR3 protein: CASRPEENYGYTF
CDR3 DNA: TGTGCCAGCAGACCGGAGGAGAACTATGGCTACACCTTC

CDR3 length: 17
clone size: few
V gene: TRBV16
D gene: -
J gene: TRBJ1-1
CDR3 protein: CASSQGREGGGATEAFF
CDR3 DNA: TGTGCCAGCAGCCAAGGTCGTGAAGGGGGGGGAGCCACTGAAGCTTTCTTT

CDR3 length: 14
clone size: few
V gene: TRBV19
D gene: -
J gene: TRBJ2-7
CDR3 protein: CASSQYRDVGEQYF
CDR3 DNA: TGTGCCAGTAGTCAGTACAGGGATGTTGGCGAGCAGTACTTC

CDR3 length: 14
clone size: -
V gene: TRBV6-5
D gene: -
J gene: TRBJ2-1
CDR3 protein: CASRLSRTNNEQFF
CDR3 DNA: TGTGCCAGCAGACTCTCACGGACTAACAATGAGCAGTTCTTC

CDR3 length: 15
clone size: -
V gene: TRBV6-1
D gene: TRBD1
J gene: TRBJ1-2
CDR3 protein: CASSHRGTYGDGYTF
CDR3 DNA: TGTGCCAGCAGCCACAGGGGTACTTACGGGGATGGCTACACCTTC

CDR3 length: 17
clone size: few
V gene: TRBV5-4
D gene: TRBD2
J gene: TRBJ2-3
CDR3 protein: CASSRHLAGGPGDTQYF
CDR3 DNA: TGTGCCAGCAGCCGACACCTAGCGGGAGGGCCTGGGGATACGCAGTATTTT

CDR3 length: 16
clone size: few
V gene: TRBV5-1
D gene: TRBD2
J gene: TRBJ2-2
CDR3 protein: CASSLAGLEGTGELFF
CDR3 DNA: TGCGCCAGCAGCTTGGCGGGACTAGAGGGCACCGGGGAGCTGTTTTTT

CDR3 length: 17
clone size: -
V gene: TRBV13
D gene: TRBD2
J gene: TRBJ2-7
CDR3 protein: CASSPGLAELPIYEQYF
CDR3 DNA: TGTGCCAGCAGCCCTGGACTAGCGGAACTCCCCATTTACGAGCAGTACTTC

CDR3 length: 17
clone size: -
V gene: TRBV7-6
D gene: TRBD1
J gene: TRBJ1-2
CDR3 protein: CASSLNPSGTGGYGYTF
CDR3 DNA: TGTGCCAGCAGCTTAAATCCCTCTGGCACAGGGGGATATGGCTACACCTTC

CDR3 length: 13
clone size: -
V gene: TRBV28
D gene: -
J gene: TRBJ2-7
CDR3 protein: CASSLARVHEQYF
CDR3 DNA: TGTGCCAGCAGTTTGGCCAGGGTACACGAGCAGTACTTC

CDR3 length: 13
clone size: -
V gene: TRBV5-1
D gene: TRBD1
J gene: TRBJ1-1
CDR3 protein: CASGDRADTEAFF
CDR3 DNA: TGCGCCAGCGGAGACAGGGCGGACACTGAAGCTTTCTTT

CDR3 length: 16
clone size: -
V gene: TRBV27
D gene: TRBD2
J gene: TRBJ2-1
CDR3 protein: CASSLRGLAGYNEQFF
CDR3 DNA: TGTGCCAGCAGTTTACGGGGACTAGCGGGTTACAATGAGCAGTTCTTC

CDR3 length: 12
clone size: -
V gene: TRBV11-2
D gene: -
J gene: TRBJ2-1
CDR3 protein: CASSPLGEEQFF
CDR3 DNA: TGTGCCAGCAGCCCTCTCGGTGAGGAGCAGTTCTTC

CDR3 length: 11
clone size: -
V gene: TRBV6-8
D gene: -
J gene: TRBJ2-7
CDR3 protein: CASTPGNEQYF
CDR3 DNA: TGTGCCAGCACCCCGGGGAATGAGCAGTACTTC

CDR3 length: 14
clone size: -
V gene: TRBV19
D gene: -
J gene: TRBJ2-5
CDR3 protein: CASSIRSDQETQYF
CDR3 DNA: TGTGCCAGTAGTATTCGCTCAGATCAAGAGACCCAGTACTTC

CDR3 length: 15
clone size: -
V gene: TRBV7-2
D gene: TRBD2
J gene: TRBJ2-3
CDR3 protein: CASSLATSGRDTQYF
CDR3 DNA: TGTGCCAGCAGCTTAGCTACTAGCGGGAGGGATACGCAGTATTTT

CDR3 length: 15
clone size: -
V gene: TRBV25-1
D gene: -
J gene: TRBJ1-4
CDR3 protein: CASSESGTTNEKLFF
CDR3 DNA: TGTGCCAGCAGTGAATCGGGGACAACTAATGAAAAACTGTTTTTT

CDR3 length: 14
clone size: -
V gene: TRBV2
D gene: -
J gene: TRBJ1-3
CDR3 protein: CASRESLSGNTIYF
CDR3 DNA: TGTGCCAGCAGAGAGAGCCTCTCTGGAAACACCATATATTTT

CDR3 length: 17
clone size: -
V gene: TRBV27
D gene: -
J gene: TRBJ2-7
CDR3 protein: CASGSTGPPPLCYEQYF
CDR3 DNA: TGTGCCAGCGGCTCGACAGGACCCCCCCCGCTCTGCTACGAGCAGTACTTC

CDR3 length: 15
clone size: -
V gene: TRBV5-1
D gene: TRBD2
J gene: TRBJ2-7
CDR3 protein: CASRFGTSDPYEQYF
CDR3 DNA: TGCGCCAGCAGATTCGGGACTAGCGACCCCTACGAGCAGTACTTC

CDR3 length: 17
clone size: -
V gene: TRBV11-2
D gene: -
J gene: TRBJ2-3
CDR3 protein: CASSPQLRELSTDTQYF
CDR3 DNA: TGTGCCAGCAGCCCACAACTACGGGAATTGAGCACAGATACGCAGTATTTT

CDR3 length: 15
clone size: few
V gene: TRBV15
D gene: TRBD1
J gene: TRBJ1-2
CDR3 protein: CATSRDEGQDGGYTF
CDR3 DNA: TGTGCCACCAGCAGAGATGAAGGACAGGACGGTGGCTACACCTTC

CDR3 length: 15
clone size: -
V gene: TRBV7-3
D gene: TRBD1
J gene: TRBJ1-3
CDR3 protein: CASSLSTGVGNTIYF
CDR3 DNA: TGTGCCAGCAGCCTTAGTACAGGGGTCGGAAACACCATATATTTT

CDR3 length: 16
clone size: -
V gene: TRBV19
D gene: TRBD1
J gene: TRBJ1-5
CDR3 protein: CASRGQGGPSNQPQHF
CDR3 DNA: TGTGCCAGTAGGGGACAGGGGGGCCCTAGCAATCAGCCCCAGCATTTT

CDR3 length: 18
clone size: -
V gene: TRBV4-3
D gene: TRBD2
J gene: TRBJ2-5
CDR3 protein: CASSQDPGEGPKKETQYF
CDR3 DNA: TGCGCCAGCAGCCAAGATCCGGGGGAGGGCCCCAAAAAAGAGACCCAGTACTTC

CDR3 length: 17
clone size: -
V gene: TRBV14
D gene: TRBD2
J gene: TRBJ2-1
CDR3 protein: CASSPRTSGLAYNEQFF
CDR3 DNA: TGTGCCAGCAGCCCCCGGACTAGCGGACTTGCCTACAATGAGCAGTTCTTC

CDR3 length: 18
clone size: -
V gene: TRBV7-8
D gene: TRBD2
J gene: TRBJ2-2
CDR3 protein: CASSLGLAGETRGGELFF
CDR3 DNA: TGTGCCAGCAGCTTAGGACTAGCGGGAGAAACTCGGGGCGGGGAGCTGTTTTTT

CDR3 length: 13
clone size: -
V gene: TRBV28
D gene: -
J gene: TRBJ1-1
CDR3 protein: CASSQKANTEAFF
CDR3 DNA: TGTGCCAGCAGTCAAAAAGCGAACACTGAAGCTTTCTTT

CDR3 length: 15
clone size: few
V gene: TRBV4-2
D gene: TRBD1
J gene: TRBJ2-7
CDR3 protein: CASSQVLGQNYEQYF
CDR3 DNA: TGTGCCAGCAGCCAAGTCTTGGGACAGAACTACGAGCAGTACTTC

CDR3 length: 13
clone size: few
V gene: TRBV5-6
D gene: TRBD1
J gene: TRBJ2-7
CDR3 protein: CASSGGQGYEQYF
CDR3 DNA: TGTGCCAGCAGCGGGGGACAGGGCTACGAGCAGTACTTC

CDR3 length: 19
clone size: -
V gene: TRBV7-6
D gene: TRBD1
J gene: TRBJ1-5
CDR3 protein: CASSLTERLGTGDNQPQHF
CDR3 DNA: TGTGCCAGCAGCTTAACGGAACGACTCGGGACAGGGGACAATCAGCCCCAGCATTTT

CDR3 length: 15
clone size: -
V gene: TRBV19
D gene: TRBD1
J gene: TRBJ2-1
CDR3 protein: CASSGLGDRGPPQFF
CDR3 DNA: TGTGCCAGTAGTGGCCTGGGGGACAGGGGGCCGCCGCAGTTCTTC

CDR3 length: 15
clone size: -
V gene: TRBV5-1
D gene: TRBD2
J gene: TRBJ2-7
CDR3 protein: CASSSGLARSYEQYF
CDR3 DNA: TGCGCCAGCAGCTCGGGACTAGCCCGCTCCTACGAGCAGTACTTC

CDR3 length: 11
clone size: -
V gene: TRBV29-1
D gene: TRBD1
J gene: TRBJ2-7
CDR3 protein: CSAGWTGNTVF
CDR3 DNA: TGCAGCGCAGGATGGACAGGAAACACCGTCTTC

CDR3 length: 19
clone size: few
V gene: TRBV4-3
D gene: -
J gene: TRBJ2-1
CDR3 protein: CASSQEVRAATSSYNEQFF
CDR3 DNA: TGCGCCAGCAGCCAAGAGGTTAGGGCGGCCACTAGCTCCTACAATGAGCAGTTCTTC

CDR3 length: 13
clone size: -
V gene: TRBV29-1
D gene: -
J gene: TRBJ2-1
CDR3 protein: CGWVTGPYNEQFF
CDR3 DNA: TGCGGATGGGTTACAGGGCCCTACAATGAGCAGTTCTTC

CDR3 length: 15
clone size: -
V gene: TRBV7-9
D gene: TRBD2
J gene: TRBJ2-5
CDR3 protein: CASCPAGGESETQYF
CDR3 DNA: TGTGCCAGCTGTCCAGCGGGAGGGGAGAGCGAGACCCAGTACTTC

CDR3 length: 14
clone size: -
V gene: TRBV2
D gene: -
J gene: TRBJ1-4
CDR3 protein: CASSGGGGNEKLFF
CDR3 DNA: TGTGCCAGCAGTGGTGGGGGGGGTAATGAAAAACTGTTTTTT

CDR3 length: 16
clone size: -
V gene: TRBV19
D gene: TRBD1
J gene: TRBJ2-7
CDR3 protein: CASSIPAGGSTYEQYF
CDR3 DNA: TGTGCCAGTAGTATCCCGGCAGGGGGCAGTACCTACGAGCAGTACTTC

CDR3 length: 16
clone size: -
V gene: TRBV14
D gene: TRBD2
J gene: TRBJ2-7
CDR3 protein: CASSRTLAGGSYEQYF
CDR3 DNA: TGTGCCAGCAGCCGAACCCTAGCGGGAGGCTCCTACGAGCAGTACTTC

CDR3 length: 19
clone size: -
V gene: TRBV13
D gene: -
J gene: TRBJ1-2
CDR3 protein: CASSLGGSGLSPRNYGYTF
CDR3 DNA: TGTGCCAGCAGCCTAGGAGGGTCGGGACTTTCGCCCCGAAACTATGGCTACACCTTC

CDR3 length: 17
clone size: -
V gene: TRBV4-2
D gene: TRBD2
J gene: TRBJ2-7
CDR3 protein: CASSQSATSGRGYEQYF
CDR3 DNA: TGTGCCAGCAGCCAATCCGCGACTAGCGGGAGAGGCTACGAGCAGTACTTC

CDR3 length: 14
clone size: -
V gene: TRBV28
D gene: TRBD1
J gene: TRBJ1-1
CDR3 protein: CASTLKGASKQAFF
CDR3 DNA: TGTGCCAGCACCCTTAAGGGGGCGTCGAAGCAAGCTTTCTTT

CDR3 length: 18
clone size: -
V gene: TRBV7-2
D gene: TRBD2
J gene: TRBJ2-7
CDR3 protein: CASSLASGTSGGTYEQYF
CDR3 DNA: TGTGCCAGCAGCTTAGCTTCCGGGACTAGCGGGGGTACCTACGAGCAGTACTTC

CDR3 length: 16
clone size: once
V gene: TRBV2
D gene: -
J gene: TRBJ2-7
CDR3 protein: CASSEAVQGPLYEQYF
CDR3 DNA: TGTGCCAGCAGTGAAGCGGTGCAGGGGCCCCTCTACGAGCAGTACTTC